This T cell receptor (beta chain) was found in a study of graft-versus-host responses after intestinal transplantation. Turning to the study itself: Transplantation in recipients was multivisceral, liver-intestinal, or isolated intestinal. Notes on the study in general: GvH clones detected in recipient marrow included some appearing first in ileum or blood.

The CDR3 contains 15 residues. Germline V gene lookup returns CDR1 MNHEY and CDR2 SVGAGI. V shed 4 bases, J shed 0 bases, and the junction held 3 bases outside the gene matches. This clone was counted once. Its antigen is currently unknown. Assay used: immunoSEQ multiplex PCR; TCRdb lists only in-frame clones, some missing. The data hold about 35,000 clones, with about 93% observed a single time. The origin of this receptor is a human donor who was the organ donor for an intestinal transplant. V is TRBV6-5 and J is TRBJ2-1; 7 bases line up with TRBD2. Material: unstimulated CD8+ T cells sorted from spleen or lymph node cells, obtained before transplant. The CDR3 here is CASSFRGSSYNEQFF. The CDR3 nucleotides read TGTGCCAGCAGTTTCCGCGGGAGCTCCTACAATGAGCAGTTCTTC.